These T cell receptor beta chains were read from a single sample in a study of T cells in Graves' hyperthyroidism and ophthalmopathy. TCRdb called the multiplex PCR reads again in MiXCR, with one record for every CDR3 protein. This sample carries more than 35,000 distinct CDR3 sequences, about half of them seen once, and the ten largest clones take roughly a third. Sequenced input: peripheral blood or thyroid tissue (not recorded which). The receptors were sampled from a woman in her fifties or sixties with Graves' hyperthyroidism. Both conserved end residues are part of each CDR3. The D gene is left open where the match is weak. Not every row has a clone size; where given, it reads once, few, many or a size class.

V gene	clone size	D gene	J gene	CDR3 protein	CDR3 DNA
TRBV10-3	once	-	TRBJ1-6	CAHSQGGRPTSSYNSPLHF	TGTGCCCATTCCCAGGGCGGGAGACCAACGAGCTCCTATAATTCACCCCTCCACTTT
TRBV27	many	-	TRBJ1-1	CASSKPPDSLDTEAFF	TGTGCCAGCAGTAAACCCCCGGACTCCCTCGACACTGAAGCTTTCTTT
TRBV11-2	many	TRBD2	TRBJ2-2	CASSRKGLMVGELFF	TGTGCCAGCAGCCGCAAGGGACTAATGGTCGGGGAGCTGTTTTTT
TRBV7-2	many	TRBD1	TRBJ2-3	CASKTQGMADTQYF	TGTGCCAGCAAAACACAGGGGATGGCAGATACGCAGTATTTT
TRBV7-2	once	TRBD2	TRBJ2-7	CASSKGLAGSFEQYF	TGTGCCAGCAGCAAGGGACTAGCGGGATCCTTCGAGCAGTACTTC
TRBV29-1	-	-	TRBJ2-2	CSAPDSNTGELFF	TGCAGCGCCCCTGACTCGAACACCGGGGAGCTGTTTTTT
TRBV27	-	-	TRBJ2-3	CASSSFRGLTDTQYF	TGTGCCAGCAGTTCGTTTCGCGGACTCACAGATACGCAGTATTTT
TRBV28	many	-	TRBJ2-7	CASSFWRRNYEQYF	TGTGCCAGCAGTTTTTGGCGTCGGAACTACGAGCAGTACTTC
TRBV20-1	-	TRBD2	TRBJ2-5	CSAIAGTSGRRETQYF	TGCAGTGCTATTGCCGGGACTAGCGGGAGGAGGGAGACCCAGTACTTC
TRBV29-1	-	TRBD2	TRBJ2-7	CSVKTSGIPPYEQYF	TGCAGCGTTAAGACTAGCGGGATTCCCCCCTACGAGCAGTACTTC